The 8 T cell receptor beta chains reported below all come from one sample, sequenced in a study of control samples from healthy donors and cancer patients. Generated by immunoSEQ multiplex PCR, the TCRdb table keeps only in-frame clones and is missing some. Here the sample spans fewer than 200,000 clones, just under 95% being singletons. The sequencing sample was made of blood. All receptors derive from a woman aged 55 to 70 in good health.

In DNA, the CDR3 is TGTGCCAGCAGCCAAGATGCTTTGGGCAATGAGCAGTTCTTC. Its translation: CASSQDALGNEQFF. This sequence joins TRBV3-1 (or the pseudogene TRBV3-2) and TRBJ2-1; D gene uncertain. V lost 0 bases and J lost 6, with 9 bases in between. This CDR3 is 14 amino acids long. Germline CDR1 LGHDT, CDR2 YNNKEL (reference sequence).

The chain recombines TRBV19 with TRBJ1-3; D uncertain. The V end was cut by 6 bases, the J end by 4 bases, with 10 bases between. Germline loops: CDR1 LNHDA, CDR2 SQIVND (reference sequence). The CDR3 length is 13 residues. CDR3 coding DNA: TGTGCCAGTAGGGACTCGACCGGAAACACCATATATTTT. Translation: CASRDSTGNTIYF.

In the case of this clone: Other DNA sequences in this sample translate to the same CDR3. V usage is TRBV7-3 and J usage is TRBJ2-6; tentatively, D is TRBD2 (5 bases). This CDR3 has 18 residues. The germline gives CDR1 SGHTA, CDR2 FQGTGA. Trimming took 5 bases from V and 0 from J, leaving 17 bases between them. The CDR3 DNA is TGTGCCAGCAGCAACGCACGGGGTCGGCCCTCTGGGGCCAACGTCCTGACTTTC. This sequence encodes CASSNARGRPSGANVLTF.

This clone came up once. The chain has TRBV7-2 and TRBJ1-1; 7 nucleotides line up with TRBD1. The CDR3 is 14 amino acids. With V trimmed by 6 bases and J by 0 bases, 4 bases remained unmatched. The germline V gene encodes CDR1 SGHTA and CDR2 FQGNSA. The DNA for the CDR3 is TGTGCCAGCAGGCAAGACAGGGTGAACACTGAAGCTTTCTTT. Translated: CASRQDRVNTEAFF.

The chain carries TRBV5-1 and TRBJ2-7, with TRBD2 matching 10 bases. This CDR3 contains 15 residues. From germline, CDR1 is SGHRS and CDR2 YFSETQ. V was clipped by 2 bases and J by 0 bases; unmatched bases: 2. As DNA, the CDR3 is TGCGCCAGCAGCTTACTAGCGGGGACCTCCTACGAGCAGTACTTC. Translation gives CASSLLAGTSYEQYF. The full variable domain, its missing parts supplied by reference TRBV5-1 and TRBJ2-7, is KAGVTQTPRYLIKTRGQQVTLSCSPISGHRSVSWYQQTPGQGLQFLFEYFSETQRNKGNFPGRFSGRQFSNSRSEMNVSTLELGDSALYLCASSLLAGTSYEQYFGPGTRLTVT.

The J gene is TRBJ2-2, the V gene TRBV5-1, with a possible D match to TRBD1 (6 bases). CDR1 and CDR2 from the germline V gene are SGHRS and YFSETQ. V dropped 0 bases and J dropped 4 bases, with 16 bases sitting between them. The CDR3 consists of 17 residues. The CDR3 nucleotides read TGCGCCAGCAGCTTGGGTCTTCGGCAGGGGCGCACCGGGGAGCTGTTTTTT. It yields the protein CASSLGLRQGRTGELFF.

Regarding this clone: The sample contains more than one DNA sequence encoding this CDR3. The chain employs TRBV7-2 and TRBJ1-1; D perhaps matches TRBD1 (5 bases). With 1 base removed from V and 0 bases from J, the gap between germline ends came to 9 bases. The CDR3 has 15 amino acids. Germline V gene lookup returns CDR1 SGHTA and CDR2 FQGNSA. This chain's CDR3 is CASSLGGGMNTEAFF. DNA for the CDR3: TGTGCCAGCAGCTTAGGGGGGGGAATGAACACTGAAGCTTTCTTT.

This chain links TRBV19 with TRBJ1-2; 12 positions agree with TRBD1. This CDR3 is built from 14 residues. In germline, CDR1 is LNHDA, CDR2 SQIVND (reference sequence). The ends lost 4 bases at V and 4 bases at J; junction bases unmatched: 1. The CDR3 DNA is TGTGCCAGTAGTAGGGACAGGGGGCCCTATGGCTACACCTTC. Protein product: CASSRDRGPYGYTF.